One sample yielded the 19 T cell receptor beta chains listed below, sequenced in a study of monozygotic twins with inflammatory bowel disease. TCRdb re-called the 5' RACE reads; one entry per CDR3 protein, DNA not given. This sample contains about 160,000 distinct CDR3 sequences. Sequenced input: blood. These receptors came from a human donor with ulcerative colitis or Crohn's disease, or a healthy co-twin of an affected twin (not recorded which).

The V gene is TRBV5-1, the J gene TRBJ1-6. The V gene's germline CDR1 is SGHRS and CDR2 YFSETQ. This CDR3 comprises 16 residues. This CDR3 reads CASSAGLSSYNSPLHF.

The chain carries TRBV27 and TRBJ2-2; no DNA is available, so the TRBD1 call from TCRdb remains unchecked. Germline values: CDR1 MNHEY, CDR2 SMNVEV (reference sequence). The CDR3 length is 18 residues. The CDR3 spells CASSLRVPGQGHTGELFF.

V usage is TRBV5-1 and J usage is TRBJ2-7; TCRdb lists TRBD1, though no DNA is available to test this call. This CDR3 spans 14 amino acids. Germline CDR1 SGHRS, CDR2 YFSETQ. This CDR3 is CASSLEREVNEQYF.

The gene calls are TRBV19 and TRBJ2-1; TCRdb's assignment of TRBD2 cannot be checked, as there is no DNA. This CDR3 has 15 amino acids. Germline-derived CDR1 and CDR2 are LNHDA and SQIVND (reference sequence). The CDR3 protein is CASSIGASGGIGQFF. The full variable domain, rest sourced from reference TRBV19 and TRBJ2-1, is DGGITQSPKYLFRKEGQNVTLSCEQNLNHDAMYWYRQDPGQGLRLIYYSQIVNDFQKGDIAEGYSVSREKKESFPLTVTSAQKNPTAFYLCASSIGASGGIGQFFGPGTRLTVL.

The chain couples TRBV19 to TRBJ1-2; TCRdb names TRBD1, which stays unverified in the absence of DNA. CDR1 and CDR2 from the germline V gene are LNHDA and SQIVND (reference sequence). The CDR3 has 15 amino acids. The CDR3 reads CASSGYRGRGSGYTF.

The chain uses TRBV29-1 and TRBJ2-5. Looked up from germline, CDR1 is SQVTM and CDR2 is ANQGSEA. The CDR3 is 11 amino acids. The CDR3 here is CSVGRAETQYF.

V gene TRBV9 combines with J gene TRBJ2-4; TCRdb names TRBD2, which stays unverified in the absence of DNA. The CDR3 contains 14 residues. Germline values: CDR1 SGDLS, CDR2 YYNGEE. The CDR3 protein is CASSVDGRTDIQYF.

This sequence joins TRBV5-6 and TRBJ2-1; absent DNA, TCRdb's TRBD2 call cannot be checked. This CDR3 is built from 15 residues. Looked up from germline, CDR1 is SGHDT and CDR2 is YYEEEE. The CDR3 region is CASSPTSGRVYEQFF.

Here the CDR3 reads CASSSTMGQNYGYTF. The chain carries TRBV11-2 and TRBJ1-2; the TCRdb D gene call, TRBD1, has no DNA to confirm it. The CDR3 is 15 amino acids. Germline V lookup: CDR1 SGHAT, CDR2 FQNNGV. The full variable domain, with the rest looked up from reference TRBV11-2 and TRBJ1-2, is EAGVAQSPRYKIIEKRQSVAFWCNPISGHATLYWYQQILGQGPKLLIQFQNNGVVDDSQLPKDRFSAERLKGVDSTLKIQPAKLEDSAVYLCASSSTMGQNYGYTFGSGTRLTVV.

This chain links TRBV5-1 with TRBJ2-2; no DNA is available, so the TRBD1 call from TCRdb remains unchecked. The CDR3 has 15 residues. CDR1 is SGHRS, CDR2 YFSETQ, per germline. The chain's CDR3 is CASSKGQMNTGELFF.

The chain is built from TRBV27 and TRBJ2-1; TCRdb lists TRBD2, though no DNA is available to test this call. The length of the CDR3 is 17 residues. The germline gives CDR1 MNHEY, CDR2 SMNVEV (reference sequence). The CDR3 loop reads CASSFGLAGGSKNEQFF.

The rearrangement links TRBV5-1 to TRBJ2-7. CDR1 is SGHRS and CDR2 is YFSETQ in the germline V gene. This CDR3 spans 13 amino acids. This CDR3 reads CASSWDGFYEQYF.

The V and J genes are TRBV20-1 and TRBJ2-1; TCRdb outputs TRBD1, but without DNA this stays unchecked. Germline loops: CDR1 DFQATT, CDR2 SNEGSKA (reference sequence). There are 14 residues in the CDR3. The CDR3: CSAPQGEGYNEQFF.

CDR3 in amino acids: CASSFSGNTEAFF. This rearrangement joins TRBV7-6 to TRBJ1-1. CDR1 and CDR2 from the germline V gene are SGHVS and FNYEAQ. This CDR3 is built from 13 residues.

CDR3 sequence: CASRRLAHKETQYF. The gene calls are TRBV6-1 and TRBJ2-5; TCRdb outputs TRBD2, but without DNA this stays unchecked. CDR1 MNHNS and CDR2 SASEGT come from the germline V gene. The CDR3 covers 14 residues.

The rearrangement links TRBV30 to TRBJ1-3. Germline values: CDR1 GTSNPN, CDR2 SVGIG (reference sequence). The CDR3 length is 15 residues. The CDR3 is CAWSRLRSSGNTIYF.

This chain uses TRBV2 with TRBJ2-5; with no DNA, the TCRdb D assignment of TRBD2 cannot be verified. CDR1 is SNHLY, CDR2 FYNNEI, per germline. The CDR3 contains 16 residues. CDR3 region: CASSEAGLAGGKTQYF.

The rearrangement links TRBV6-1 to TRBJ2-7; the TCRdb call, TRBD1, lacks DNA for checking. CDR1 and CDR2 (germline): MNHNS, SASEGT. The CDR3 runs 16 residues. The CDR3 protein is CASTLRDRGNSYEQYF.

This chain uses TRBV7-2 with TRBJ1-5; TCRdb indicates TRBD1, and absent DNA this call remains unverified. Germline V gene lookup returns CDR1 SGHTA and CDR2 FQGNSA. CDR3 length equals 15 residues. CDR3 region: CASSSWDISNQPQHF.